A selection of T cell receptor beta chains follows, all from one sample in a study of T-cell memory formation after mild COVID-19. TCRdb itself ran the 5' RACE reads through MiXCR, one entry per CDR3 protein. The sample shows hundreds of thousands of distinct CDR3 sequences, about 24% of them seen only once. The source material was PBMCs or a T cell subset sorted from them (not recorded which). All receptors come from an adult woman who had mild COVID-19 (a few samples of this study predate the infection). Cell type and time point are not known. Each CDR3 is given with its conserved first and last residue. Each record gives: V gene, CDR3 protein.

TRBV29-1 CSVDFGYNEQFF
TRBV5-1 CASTIIPGQGYGYTF
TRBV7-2 CASSWRDRGFEKLFF
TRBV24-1 CATSVTGAGGELFF
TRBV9 CASSVAGASSRHEQFF
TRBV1 CTSSQVPGWADEQYF
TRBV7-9 CASSLVGRANYGYTF
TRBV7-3 CASSLRGSAGADTQYF
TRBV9 CASSGHPLDSGNTIYF
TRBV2 CASSPPTGVGTEAFF
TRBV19 CASSIGRVGQPQHF
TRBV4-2 CASSQDRGLAATSSYEQYF
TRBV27 CASSLRTGMNTEAFF
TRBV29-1 CSVAVGDTEAFF
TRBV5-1 CASSLGTRRDTQYF
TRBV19 CASRGRFPAYGYTF
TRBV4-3 CASSQDGRPYGYTF
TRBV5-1 CASSPLGLAGNEQFF
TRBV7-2 CASSPRAVLRDTQYF
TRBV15 CATSRSLAARAQYF
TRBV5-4 CASSLVGPVNTEAFF
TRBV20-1 CSARDPSMSSGRGYEQFF
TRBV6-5 CASMLRPGTKETQYF
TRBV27 CASSPLEGGRLVRVYF
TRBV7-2 CASSLGQNNEKLFF
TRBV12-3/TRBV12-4 CASSNRGKRYF